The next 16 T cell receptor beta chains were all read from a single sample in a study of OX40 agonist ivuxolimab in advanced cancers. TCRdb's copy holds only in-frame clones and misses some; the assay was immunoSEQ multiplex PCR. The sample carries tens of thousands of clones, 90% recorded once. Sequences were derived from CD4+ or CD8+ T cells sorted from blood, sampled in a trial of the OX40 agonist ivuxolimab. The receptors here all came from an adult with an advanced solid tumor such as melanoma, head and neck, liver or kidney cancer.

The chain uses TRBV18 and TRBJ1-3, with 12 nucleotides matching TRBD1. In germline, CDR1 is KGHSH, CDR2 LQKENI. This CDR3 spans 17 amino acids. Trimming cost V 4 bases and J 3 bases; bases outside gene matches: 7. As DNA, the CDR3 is TGTGCCAGCTCACGAACCGGGACAGGGGGCAATGGAAACACCATATATTTT. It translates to CASSRTGTGGNGNTIYF.

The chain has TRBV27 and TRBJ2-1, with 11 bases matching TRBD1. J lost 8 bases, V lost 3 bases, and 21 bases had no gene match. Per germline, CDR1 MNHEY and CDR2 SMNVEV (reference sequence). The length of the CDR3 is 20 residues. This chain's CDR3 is CASSFLGYWGLGQGAHEQFF. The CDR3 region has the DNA TGTGCCAGCAGTTTCCTGGGCTATTGGGGACTAGGACAGGGGGCACATGAGCAGTTCTTC.

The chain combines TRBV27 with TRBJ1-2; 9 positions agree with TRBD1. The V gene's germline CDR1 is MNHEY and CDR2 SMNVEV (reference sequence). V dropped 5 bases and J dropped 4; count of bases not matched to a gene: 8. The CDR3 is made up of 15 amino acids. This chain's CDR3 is CASSPNRGQSYGYTF. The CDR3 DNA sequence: TGTGCCAGCAGTCCGAACAGGGGGCAAAGCTATGGCTACACCTTC.

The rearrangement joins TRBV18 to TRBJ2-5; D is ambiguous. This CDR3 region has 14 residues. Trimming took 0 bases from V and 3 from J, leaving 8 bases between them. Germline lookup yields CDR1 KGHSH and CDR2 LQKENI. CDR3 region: CASSPPSLKETQYF. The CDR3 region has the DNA TGTGCCAGCTCACCACCTAGCCTAAAAGAGACCCAGTACTTC.

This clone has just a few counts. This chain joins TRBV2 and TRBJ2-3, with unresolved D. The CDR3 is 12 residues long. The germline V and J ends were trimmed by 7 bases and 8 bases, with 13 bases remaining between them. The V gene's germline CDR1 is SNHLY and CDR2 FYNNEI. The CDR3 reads CASTPYSGTQYF. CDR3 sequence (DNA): TGTGCCAGCACCCCCTACTCCGGTACGCAGTATTTT.

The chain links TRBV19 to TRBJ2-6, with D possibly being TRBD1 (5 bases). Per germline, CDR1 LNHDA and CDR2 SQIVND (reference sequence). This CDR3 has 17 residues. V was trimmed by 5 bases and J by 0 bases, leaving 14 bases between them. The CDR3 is CASSQTGLSSGANVLTF. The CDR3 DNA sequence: TGTGCCAGTAGTCAAACAGGCCTTAGCTCTGGGGCCAACGTCCTGACTTTC.

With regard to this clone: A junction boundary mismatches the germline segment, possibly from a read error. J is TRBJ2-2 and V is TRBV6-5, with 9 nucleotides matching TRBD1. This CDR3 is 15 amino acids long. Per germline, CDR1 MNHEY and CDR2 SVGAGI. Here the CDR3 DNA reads TGTGCCATCAGTCCGGGACAGGGTGGGACCGGGGAGCTGTTTTTT. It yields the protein CAISPGQGGTGELFF.

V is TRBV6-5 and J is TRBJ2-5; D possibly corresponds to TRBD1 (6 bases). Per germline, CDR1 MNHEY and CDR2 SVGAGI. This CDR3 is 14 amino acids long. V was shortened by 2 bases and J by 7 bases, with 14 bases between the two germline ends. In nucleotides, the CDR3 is TGTGCCAGCAGTTACGATGCAGGGGTGGCGACCCAGTACTTC. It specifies CASSYDAGVATQYF.

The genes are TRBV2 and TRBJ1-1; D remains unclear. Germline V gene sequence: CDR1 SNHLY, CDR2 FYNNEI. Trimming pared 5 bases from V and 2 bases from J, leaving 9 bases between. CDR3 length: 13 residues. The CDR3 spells CASSPRTNTEAFF. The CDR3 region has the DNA TGTGCCAGCAGTCCCAGGACCAACACTGAAGCTTTCTTT.

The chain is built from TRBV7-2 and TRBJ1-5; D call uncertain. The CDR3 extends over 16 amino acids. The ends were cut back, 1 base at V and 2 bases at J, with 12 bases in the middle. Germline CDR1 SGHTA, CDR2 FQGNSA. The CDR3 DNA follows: TGTGCCAGCAGCTTAGGGGCGGGGTTTGGCAATCAGCCCCAGCATTTT. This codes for CASSLGAGFGNQPQHF.

CDR3 protein: CASKRPGNQPQHF. The CDR3 DNA is TGTGCCAGCAAGCGTCCTGGCAATCAGCCCCAGCATTTT. V and J are TRBV28 and TRBJ1-5, with D unclear. In germline, CDR1 is MDHEN, CDR2 SYDVKM. CDR3 length equals 13 residues. The V end lost 7 bases, the J end lost 2 bases, and 9 bases lay between the germline ends.

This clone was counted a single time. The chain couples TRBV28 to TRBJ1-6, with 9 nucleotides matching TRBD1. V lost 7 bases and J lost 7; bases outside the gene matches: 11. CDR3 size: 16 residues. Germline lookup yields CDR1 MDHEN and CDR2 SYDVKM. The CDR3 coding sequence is TGTGCCAGCACCCCGGGACAGGGATTGGGAAATTCACCCCTCCACTTT. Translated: CASTPGQGLGNSPLHF.

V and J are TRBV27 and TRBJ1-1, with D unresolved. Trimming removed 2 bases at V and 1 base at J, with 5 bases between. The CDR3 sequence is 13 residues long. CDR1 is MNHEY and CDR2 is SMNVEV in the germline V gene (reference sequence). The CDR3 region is CASSLRGNTEAFF. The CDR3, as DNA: TGTGCCAGCAGTTTACGGGGGAACACTGAAGCTTTCTTT.

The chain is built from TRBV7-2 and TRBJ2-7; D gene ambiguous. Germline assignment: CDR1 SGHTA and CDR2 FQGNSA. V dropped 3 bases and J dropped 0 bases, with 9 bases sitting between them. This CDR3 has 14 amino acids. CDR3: CASSFHENSYEQYF. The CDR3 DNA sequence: TGTGCCAGCAGCTTTCACGAGAACTCCTACGAGCAGTACTTC.

CDR3 coding DNA: TGTGCCAGCAGCGCGTTGGGGGAGATGAACACTGAAGCTTTCTTT. Encoded protein: CASSALGEMNTEAFF. The chain uses TRBV9 and TRBJ1-1, with D possibly TRBD1 on 5 matching bases. Germline lookup yields CDR1 SGDLS and CDR2 YYNGEE. The length of the CDR3 is 15 residues. Trimming pared 3 bases from V and 0 bases from J, leaving 12 bases between.

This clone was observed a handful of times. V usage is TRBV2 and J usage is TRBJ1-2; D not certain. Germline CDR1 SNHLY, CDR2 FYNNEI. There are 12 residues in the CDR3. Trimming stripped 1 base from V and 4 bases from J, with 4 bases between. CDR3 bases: TGTGCCAGCAGTGAAGACGCCTATGGCTACACCTTC. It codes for CASSEDAYGYTF.